The rows below give T cell receptor beta chains drawn from one sample of a study of patients and donors after allogeneic stem cell transplantation. Using its own MiXCR run on the RT-PCR reads, TCRdb lists one record per CDR3 protein. In the table there are about 110,000 distinct CDR3 sequences, about a third of which are singletons. The sequenced material came from blood, either unsorted or a sorted T cell fraction (not recorded which). The receptors stem from a human donor who was either an allogeneic HSCT recipient or a stem cell or donor lymphocyte infusion donor (not recorded which). It is not recorded whose cells these are; they may come from a transplant donor. Both conserved end residues are part of each CDR3. A D gene is named only where the DNA matches it firmly. Clone size is shown for a subset of rows, as once, few, many or a class of expanded clone.

len: 16
d_gene: TRBD1
abundance: NA
j_gene: TRBJ1-4
v_gene: TRBV6-6
CDR3aa: CASSRTGAGANEKLFF
CDR3nt: TGTGCCAGCAGCCGCACAGGGGCCGGGGCTAATGAAAAACTGTTTTTT

len: 14
d_gene: NA
abundance: NA
j_gene: TRBJ1-2
v_gene: TRBV7-9
CDR3aa: CASSWTQGRYGYTF
CDR3nt: TGTGCCAGCAGCTGGACACAGGGTCGCTATGGCTACACCTTC

len: 11
d_gene: NA
abundance: NA
j_gene: TRBJ1-2
v_gene: TRBV10-3
CDR3aa: CATTAGNGYTF
CDR3nt: TGTGCCACGACGGCCGGGAATGGCTACACCTTC

len: 13
d_gene: NA
abundance: once
j_gene: TRBJ1-5
v_gene: TRBV20-1
CDR3aa: CSAILRGQKPQHF
CDR3nt: TGCAGTGCGATTCTCCGGGGTCAAAAGCCCCAGCATTTT

len: 15
d_gene: TRBD2
abundance: few
j_gene: TRBJ2-7
v_gene: TRBV27
CDR3aa: CASSFGRGATYEQYF
CDR3nt: TGTGCCAGCAGTTTCGGGAGGGGTGCTACCTACGAGCAGTACTTC

len: 14
d_gene: NA
abundance: NA
j_gene: TRBJ2-4
v_gene: TRBV7-2
CDR3aa: CASSLGGAKNIQYF
CDR3nt: TGTGCCAGCAGTTTAGGGGGAGCCAAAAACATTCAGTACTTC

len: 15
d_gene: NA
abundance: few
j_gene: TRBJ1-1
v_gene: TRBV7-9
CDR3aa: CASSLDRPILGEAFF
CDR3nt: TGTGCCAGCAGCTTAGACAGGCCTATCCTTGGTGAAGCTTTCTTT

len: 15
d_gene: TRBD2
abundance: NA
j_gene: TRBJ2-7
v_gene: TRBV2
CDR3aa: CASSERLAGTYEQYF
CDR3nt: TGTGCCAGCAGTGAACGGCTAGCGGGGACCTACGAGCAGTACTTC

len: 15
d_gene: NA
abundance: few
j_gene: TRBJ1-6
v_gene: TRBV15
CDR3aa: CATSRDGRTNSPLHF
CDR3nt: TGTGCCACCAGCAGGGACGGACGGACCAATTCACCCCTCCACTTT

len: 14
d_gene: NA
abundance: NA
j_gene: TRBJ1-3
v_gene: TRBV20-1
CDR3aa: CSATDRSSGNTIYF
CDR3nt: TGCAGTGCTACTGACAGAAGCTCTGGAAACACCATATATTTT

len: 16
d_gene: TRBD2
abundance: NA
j_gene: TRBJ2-1
v_gene: TRBV6-2/TRBV6-3
CDR3aa: CASSYWRERSYNEQFF
CDR3nt: TGTGCCAGCAGTTACTGGCGGGAGAGGTCCTACAATGAGCAGTTCTTC

len: 16
d_gene: TRBD1
abundance: few
j_gene: TRBJ2-3
v_gene: TRBV5-6
CDR3aa: CASRLMDRTSTDTQYF
CDR3nt: TGTGCCAGCAGGTTGATGGACAGGACTAGCACAGATACGCAGTATTTT

len: 14
d_gene: NA
abundance: NA
j_gene: TRBJ2-3
v_gene: TRBV7-2
CDR3aa: CASSLDYGTDTQYF
CDR3nt: TGTGCCAGCAGCTTAGATTATGGCACAGATACGCAGTATTTT

len: 14
d_gene: NA
abundance: few
j_gene: TRBJ1-1
v_gene: TRBV5-1
CDR3aa: CASSPGGSNTEAFF
CDR3nt: TGCGCCAGCAGCCCTGGTGGCAGCAACACTGAAGCTTTCTTT

len: 15
d_gene: TRBD1
abundance: NA
j_gene: TRBJ2-1
v_gene: TRBV20-1
CDR3aa: CSAPLRGQWYNEQFF
CDR3nt: TGCAGTGCTCCCCTAAGGGGACAGTGGTACAATGAGCAGTTCTTC

len: 17
d_gene: NA
abundance: few
j_gene: TRBJ2-4
v_gene: TRBV4-3
CDR3aa: CASSQDRRILAKNIQYF
CDR3nt: TGCGCCAGCAGCCAAGATCGTAGGATACTAGCCAAAAACATTCAGTACTTC

len: 18
d_gene: NA
abundance: few
j_gene: TRBJ2-1
v_gene: TRBV6-5
CDR3aa: CASSPFYRGGRTYNEQFF
CDR3nt: TGTGCCAGCAGTCCTTTTTACCGTGGGGGGAGGACCTACAATGAGCAGTTCTTC

len: 15
d_gene: NA
abundance: NA
j_gene: TRBJ2-1
v_gene: TRBV11-2
CDR3aa: CASSSRLVFYGEQFF
CDR3nt: TGTGCCAGCAGCTCGAGACTAGTATTTTATGGTGAGCAGTTCTTC

len: 16
d_gene: TRBD2
abundance: NA
j_gene: TRBJ2-3
v_gene: TRBV11-2
CDR3aa: CASSLVAGGLTDTQYF
CDR3nt: TGTGCCAGCAGCTTAGTAGCGGGAGGACTCACAGATACGCAGTATTTT

len: 16
d_gene: NA
abundance: few
j_gene: TRBJ2-1
v_gene: TRBV5-6
CDR3aa: CASSLFNRPFYNEQFF
CDR3nt: TGTGCCAGCAGCTTGTTTAACAGACCTTTCTACAATGAGCAGTTCTTC

len: 14
d_gene: NA
abundance: few
j_gene: TRBJ1-1
v_gene: TRBV7-9
CDR3aa: CASSSRGGDTEAFF
CDR3nt: TGTGCCAGCAGCTCCCGTGGGGGAGACACTGAAGCTTTCTTT

len: 17
d_gene: TRBD2
abundance: few
j_gene: TRBJ2-1
v_gene: TRBV20-1
CDR3aa: CSATWSGRALSYNEQFF
CDR3nt: TGCAGTGCTACCTGGAGCGGGAGGGCCTTATCCTACAATGAGCAGTTCTTC

len: 15
d_gene: TRBD1
abundance: NA
j_gene: TRBJ1-5
v_gene: TRBV12-3/TRBV12-4
CDR3aa: CASSLFRDREQPQHF
CDR3nt: TGTGCCAGCAGTTTATTTCGGGACAGAGAACAGCCCCAGCATTTT

len: 13
d_gene: NA
abundance: NA
j_gene: TRBJ1-6
v_gene: TRBV7-8
CDR3aa: CASSLVHNSPLHF
CDR3nt: TGTGCCAGCAGCTTAGTGCATAATTCACCCCTCCACTTT

len: 13
d_gene: NA
abundance: NA
j_gene: TRBJ2-1
v_gene: TRBV5-1
CDR3aa: CASSLGIGNEQFF
CDR3nt: TGCGCCAGCAGCTTGGGGATAGGCAATGAGCAGTTCTTC

len: 14
d_gene: NA
abundance: NA
j_gene: TRBJ1-6
v_gene: TRBV3-1
CDR3aa: CASSHPGPSSPLHF
CDR3nt: TGTGCCAGCAGCCATCCGGGACCAAGTTCACCCCTCCACTTT

len: 15
d_gene: NA
abundance: NA
j_gene: TRBJ1-2
v_gene: TRBV12-3/TRBV12-4
CDR3aa: CASSLALKGLYGYTF
CDR3nt: TGTGCCAGCAGTTTAGCGTTGAAGGGGCTCTATGGCTACACCTTC

len: 15
d_gene: NA
abundance: few
j_gene: TRBJ1-2
v_gene: TRBV29-1
CDR3aa: CSVVDRGLRGYGYTF
CDR3nt: TGCAGCGTTGTGGACCGGGGGTTGAGGGGCTATGGCTACACCTTC

len: 14
d_gene: TRBD2
abundance: NA
j_gene: TRBJ2-1
v_gene: TRBV29-1
CDR3aa: CSVPQGLAGNEQFF
CDR3nt: TGCAGCGTTCCCCAAGGACTAGCGGGGAATGAGCAGTTCTTC

len: 14
d_gene: NA
abundance: NA
j_gene: TRBJ1-6
v_gene: TRBV24-1
CDR3aa: CATSDRRVGSPLHF
CDR3nt: TGTGCCACCAGTGATCGGCGAGTTGGGTCACCCCTCCACTTT

len: 13
d_gene: NA
abundance: NA
j_gene: TRBJ1-2
v_gene: TRBV20-1
CDR3aa: CSARVTENYGYTF
CDR3nt: TGCAGTGCTAGAGTGACGGAGAACTATGGCTACACCTTC

len: 13
d_gene: NA
abundance: NA
j_gene: TRBJ2-7
v_gene: TRBV5-8
CDR3aa: CASSMGRASEQYF
CDR3nt: TGTGCCAGCAGCATGGGCAGGGCCTCCGAGCAGTACTTC

len: 15
d_gene: NA
abundance: few
j_gene: TRBJ1-2
v_gene: TRBV5-1
CDR3aa: CASSLGGDGYYGYTF
CDR3nt: TGCGCCAGCAGCTTGGGAGGGGACGGTTACTATGGCTACACCTTC

len: 14
d_gene: NA
abundance: NA
j_gene: TRBJ2-1
v_gene: TRBV29-1
CDR3aa: CSVANAYSYNEQFF
CDR3nt: TGCAGCGTTGCTAACGCGTACTCCTACAATGAGCAGTTCTTC

len: 15
d_gene: NA
abundance: few
j_gene: TRBJ1-3
v_gene: TRBV6-6
CDR3aa: CASTPQGRAGNTIYF
CDR3nt: TGTGCCAGCACCCCTCAGGGAAGGGCTGGAAACACCATATATTTT

len: 13
d_gene: NA
abundance: NA
j_gene: TRBJ1-5
v_gene: TRBV20-1
CDR3aa: CSAIRDFNQPQHF
CDR3nt: TGCAGTGCCATCCGGGACTTCAATCAGCCCCAGCATTTT

len: 12
d_gene: NA
abundance: few
j_gene: TRBJ1-5
v_gene: TRBV10-3
CDR3aa: CAISSQGQPQHF
CDR3nt: TGTGCCATCAGCTCTCAGGGGCAGCCCCAGCATTTT

len: 18
d_gene: TRBD2
abundance: few
j_gene: TRBJ2-1
v_gene: TRBV5-1
CDR3aa: CASSLVGTSASSYNEQFF
CDR3nt: TGCGCCAGCAGCTTGGTCGGGACTAGCGCAAGCTCCTACAATGAGCAGTTCTTC

len: 13
d_gene: TRBD2
abundance: NA
j_gene: TRBJ2-1
v_gene: TRBV12-3/TRBV12-4
CDR3aa: CASSVFSGNEQFF
CDR3nt: TGTGCCAGCAGTGTATTTAGCGGGAATGAGCAGTTCTTC

len: 12
d_gene: NA
abundance: once
j_gene: TRBJ2-7
v_gene: TRBV6-1
CDR3aa: CASSGGAYEQYF
CDR3nt: TGTGCCAGCAGTGGAGGGGCCTACGAGCAGTACTTC

len: 17
d_gene: NA
abundance: many
j_gene: TRBJ1-5
v_gene: TRBV4-1
CDR3aa: CASSQDFFGQVDQPQHF
CDR3nt: TGCGCCAGCAGCCAAGATTTTTTCGGCCAGGTTGATCAGCCCCAGCATTTT

len: 17
d_gene: NA
abundance: NA
j_gene: TRBJ1-4
v_gene: TRBV7-9
CDR3aa: CASSLANWGRDNEKLFF
CDR3nt: TGTGCCAGCAGCTTAGCGAATTGGGGGCGAGATAATGAAAAACTGTTTTTT

len: 14
d_gene: NA
abundance: many
j_gene: TRBJ1-2
v_gene: TRBV2
CDR3aa: CASSVEQAPGGYTF
CDR3nt: TGTGCCAGCAGTGTTGAACAGGCCCCTGGGGGCTACACCTTC

len: 15
d_gene: NA
abundance: NA
j_gene: TRBJ1-5
v_gene: TRBV20-1
CDR3aa: CSARSDRFSNQPQHF
CDR3nt: TGCAGTGCTAGGAGCGACAGGTTTAGCAATCAGCCCCAGCATTTT

len: 11
d_gene: NA
abundance: few
j_gene: TRBJ2-7
v_gene: TRBV6-2/TRBV6-3
CDR3aa: CASSYYPQQYF
CDR3nt: TGTGCCAGCAGTTACTACCCCCAGCAGTACTTC

len: 15
d_gene: TRBD1
abundance: NA
j_gene: TRBJ2-1
v_gene: TRBV4-3
CDR3aa: CASSQLQGSSNEQFF
CDR3nt: TGCGCCAGCAGCCAGTTACAGGGGAGTAGCAATGAGCAGTTCTTC

len: 13
d_gene: NA
abundance: NA
j_gene: TRBJ2-3
v_gene: TRBV6-2/TRBV6-3
CDR3aa: CASSYGTPNTQYF
CDR3nt: TGTGCCAGCAGTTACGGGACTCCAAATACGCAGTATTTT

len: 14
d_gene: NA
abundance: NA
j_gene: TRBJ2-5
v_gene: TRBV12-3/TRBV12-4
CDR3aa: CASSFWYMLETQYF
CDR3nt: TGTGCCAGCAGTTTTTGGTATATGTTGGAGACCCAGTACTTC

len: 14
d_gene: NA
abundance: NA
j_gene: TRBJ1-5
v_gene: TRBV6-5
CDR3aa: CASSYRGINQPQHF
CDR3nt: TGTGCCAGCAGTTACCGTGGAATCAATCAGCCCCAGCATTTT

len: 15
d_gene: TRBD2
abundance: NA
j_gene: TRBJ2-1
v_gene: TRBV10-3
CDR3aa: CAISESLAGPSEQFF
CDR3nt: TGTGCCATCAGTGAGTCGTTAGCGGGCCCCAGTGAGCAGTTCTTC

len: 13
d_gene: TRBD1
abundance: NA
j_gene: TRBJ1-1
v_gene: TRBV6-2/TRBV6-3
CDR3aa: CASIQGVNTEAFF
CDR3nt: TGTGCCAGCATTCAGGGGGTGAACACTGAAGCTTTCTTT

len: 13
d_gene: NA
abundance: few
j_gene: TRBJ2-1
v_gene: TRBV29-1
CDR3aa: CSVVRLIYNEQFF
CDR3nt: TGCAGCGTTGTTCGCCTAATATACAATGAGCAGTTCTTC

len: 13
d_gene: NA
abundance: NA
j_gene: TRBJ1-1
v_gene: TRBV6-6
CDR3aa: CASSYSWAGEAFF
CDR3nt: TGTGCCAGCAGTTACTCTTGGGCCGGGGAAGCTTTCTTT